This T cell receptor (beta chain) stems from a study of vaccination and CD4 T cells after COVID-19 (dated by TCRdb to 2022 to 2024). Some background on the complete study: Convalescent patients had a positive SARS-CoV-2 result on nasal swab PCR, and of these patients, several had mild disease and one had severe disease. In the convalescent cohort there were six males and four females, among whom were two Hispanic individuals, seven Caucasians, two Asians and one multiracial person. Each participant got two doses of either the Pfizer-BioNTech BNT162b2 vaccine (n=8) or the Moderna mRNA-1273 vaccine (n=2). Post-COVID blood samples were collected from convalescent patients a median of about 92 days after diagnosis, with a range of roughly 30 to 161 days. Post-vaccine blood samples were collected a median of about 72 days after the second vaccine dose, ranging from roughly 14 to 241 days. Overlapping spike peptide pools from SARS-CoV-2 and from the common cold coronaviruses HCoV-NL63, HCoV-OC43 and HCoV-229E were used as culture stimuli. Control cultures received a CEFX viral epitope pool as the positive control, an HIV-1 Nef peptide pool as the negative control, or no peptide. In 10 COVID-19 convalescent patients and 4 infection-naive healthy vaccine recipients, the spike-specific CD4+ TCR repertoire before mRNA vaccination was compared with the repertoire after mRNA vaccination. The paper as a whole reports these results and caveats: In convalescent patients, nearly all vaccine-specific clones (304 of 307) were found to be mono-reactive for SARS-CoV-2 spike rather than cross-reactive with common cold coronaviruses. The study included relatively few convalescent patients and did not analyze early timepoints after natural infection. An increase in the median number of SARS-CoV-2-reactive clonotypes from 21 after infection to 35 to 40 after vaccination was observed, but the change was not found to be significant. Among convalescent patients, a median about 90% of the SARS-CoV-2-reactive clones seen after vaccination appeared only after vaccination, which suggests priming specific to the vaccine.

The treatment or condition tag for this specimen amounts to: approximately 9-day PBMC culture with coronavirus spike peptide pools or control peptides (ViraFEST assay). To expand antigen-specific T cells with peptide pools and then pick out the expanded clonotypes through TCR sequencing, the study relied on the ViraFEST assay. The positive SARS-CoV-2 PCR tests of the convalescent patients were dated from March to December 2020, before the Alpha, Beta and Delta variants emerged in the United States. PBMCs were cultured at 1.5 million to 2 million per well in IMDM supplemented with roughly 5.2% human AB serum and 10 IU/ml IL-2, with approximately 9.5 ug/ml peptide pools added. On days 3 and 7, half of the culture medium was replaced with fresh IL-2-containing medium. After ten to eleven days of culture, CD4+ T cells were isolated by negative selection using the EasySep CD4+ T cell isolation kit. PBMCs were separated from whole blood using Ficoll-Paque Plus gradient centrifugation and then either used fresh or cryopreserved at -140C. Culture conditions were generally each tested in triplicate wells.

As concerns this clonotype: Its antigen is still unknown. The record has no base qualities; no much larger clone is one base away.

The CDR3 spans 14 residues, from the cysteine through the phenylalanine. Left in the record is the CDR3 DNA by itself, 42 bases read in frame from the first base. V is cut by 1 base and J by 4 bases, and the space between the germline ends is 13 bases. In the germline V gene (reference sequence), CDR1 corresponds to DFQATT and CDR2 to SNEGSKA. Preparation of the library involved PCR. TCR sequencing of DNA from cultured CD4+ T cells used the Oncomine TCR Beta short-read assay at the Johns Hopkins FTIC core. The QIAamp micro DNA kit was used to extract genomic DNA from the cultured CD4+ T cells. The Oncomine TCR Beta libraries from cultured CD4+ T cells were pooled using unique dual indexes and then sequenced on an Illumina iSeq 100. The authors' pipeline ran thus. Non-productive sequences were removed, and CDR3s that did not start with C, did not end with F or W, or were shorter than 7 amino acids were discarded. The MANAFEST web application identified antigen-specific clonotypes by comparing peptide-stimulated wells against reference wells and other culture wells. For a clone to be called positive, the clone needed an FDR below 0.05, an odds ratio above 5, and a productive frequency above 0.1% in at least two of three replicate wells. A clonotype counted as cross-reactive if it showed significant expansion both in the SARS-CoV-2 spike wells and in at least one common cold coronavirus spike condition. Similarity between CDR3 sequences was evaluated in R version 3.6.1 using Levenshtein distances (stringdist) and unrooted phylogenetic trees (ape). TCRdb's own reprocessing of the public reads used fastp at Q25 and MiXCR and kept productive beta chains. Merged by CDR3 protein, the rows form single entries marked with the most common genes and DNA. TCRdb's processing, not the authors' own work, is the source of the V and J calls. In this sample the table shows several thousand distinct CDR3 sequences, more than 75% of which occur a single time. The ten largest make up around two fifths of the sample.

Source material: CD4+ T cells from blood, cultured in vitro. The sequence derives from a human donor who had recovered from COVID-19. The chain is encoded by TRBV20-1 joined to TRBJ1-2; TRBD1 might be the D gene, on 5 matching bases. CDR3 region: CSARGGLEPYGYTF. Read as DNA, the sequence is TGCAGTGCTAGAGGGGGCCTTGAACCCTATGGCTACACCTTC.